This TCR beta chain was profiled in a study of cytomegalovirus exposure and HLA in healthy donors (dated by TCRdb to about 2017). At the level of the whole study: An earlier analysis of some 600 of the donors reported 276 Gb of sequence data and around 120 million unique TCR beta sequences obtained from about 200 million T cells. About 280 gigabases of sequencing data and approximately 84 million unique TCR sequences were included in an early release covering about 700 HLA-typed donors. Of the roughly 400 genotyped donors, around 81% fell in the genetic ancestry cluster associated with self-reported Caucasian donors. The study aimed to test whether signatures of past pathogen exposure could be identified by cataloging public T cell receptors. The study used immunosequencing to profile the T cell repertoires of 666 subjects and linked those repertoires to cytomegalovirus serostatus. Besides the first cohort of hundreds of subjects, a separate validation cohort made up of 120 or so different subjects was used. High-throughput TCR immunosequencing, statistical association of individual TCRs with disease status, and machine learning were combined to predict cytomegalovirus infection status. A later analysis re-analyzed previously published TCR beta repertoires from roughly 690 donors and added high-resolution HLA genotyping to study TCR occurrence patterns. The later analysis used no new phenotypic data to find candidate immune exposures, relying instead on TCR beta sequences and their occurrence across donors. In an earlier analysis of roughly 580 of the donors, high-throughput TCR beta sequencing was used to judge whether each TCR beta V gene segment behaved as functional or pseudogenic. Donor age, sex, ethnicity and CMV serostatus were compiled alongside the repertoire data. A later genetic analysis took genome-wide SNP genotypes for about 55% of the 666 donors and used that subset as a discovery cohort. Every discovery cohort repertoire had been produced on one sequencing platform. Class I and class II HLA loci were covered by the typing at four-digit resolution. Typing coverage differed by locus: A, B, C, DRB1 and DQB1 were typed in about 620-640 donors, DQA1 in approximately 520, DPA1 in 600 to 610, and DPB1 in 450 to 480. Roughly 5 DR-DQ haplotypes were handled as single units for association and clustering, since linkage in the cohort was strong. Among 300 to 500 genotyped donors of the cohort, an average of approximately 240,000 unique TCR beta nucleotide sequences was sequenced per donor, of which about 18% were non-productive.

Points on this clone: Its binding antigen is unknown. Within one base of it there is no much larger clone, and no base qualities were kept.

Results and caveats for the whole study, not just this receptor: According to a later analysis, most CMV-associated TCR beta chains appeared to be HLA-restricted, and the HLA associations seemed to be driven largely by CMV exposure. Only TCR beta chains were sequenced in this cohort, and the absence of alpha or paired-chain data limited detectable features. Because HLA typing was unavailable for some donors at each locus, only the typed subset was used in association tests. Compared with equally common non-associated chains, HLA-associated TCR beta chains in a later analysis were more clonally expanded and had lower generation probabilities. In the study, 150 to 200 TCR beta chains were listed as associated with cytomegalovirus. V-gene and J-gene trimming of TCR beta chains was associated with a missense DCLRE1C variant in a later genetic analysis, and the association was replicated in an independent cohort. A few of the identified cytomegalovirus-associated TCR beta chains were confirmed in vitro to be specific for cytomegalovirus antigens. Sequencing depth was assumed to be roughly uniform across donors in the presence/absence analyses, though that assumption may not hold. Strong co-occurrence of HLA alleles, especially DR and DQ, made assigning TCR associations to individual alleles difficult. In both the original and validation cohorts, the classifier was reported to diagnose cytomegalovirus status with high specificity and sensitivity. Because counts were too low, seventeen rarely observed V segments, including chromosome 9 orphons, were left out of the earlier analysis of roughly 600 of the donors. Immune exposure information for the cohort was limited to CMV serostatus. In a later analysis, the rate of TCR association differed among HLA loci, with DRB1 alleles having the most associated TCRs and HLA-C alleles having the fewest. A group of highly shared sequence variants was considered likely to be a technical artifact of the sequencing pipeline. Across donors, most TCR sequences were observed very rarely, whereas some public TCRs were present in many individuals. An earlier analysis of approximately 600 of the donors showed that most TCR beta V segments appeared in productive rearrangements either about 90% or about 30% of the time, which broadly matched IMGT annotations. Correlated functional status among segregating V segments might be attributable to linkage disequilibrium, but an unknown experimental factor could not be ruled out. A later analysis associated 16,951 TCR beta sequences with specific HLA alleles at a false discovery rate of 0.05. A further reported finding was that TCR beta sequences accurately predicted the HLA-A and HLA-B alleles for most subjects in the first cohort. It was suggested by the authors that the approach could potentially be generalized to other disease states and immunological phenotypes. A later genetic analysis reported fewer N-insertions in productive TCRs among donors in an Asian-associated ancestry cluster than the roughly 620-donor mean. According to a later analysis, parvovirus B19, influenza, CMV and Epstein-Barr virus appeared linked to several top co-occurrence clusters.

The cohort was made up of 650 to 700 healthy bone marrow donors. All cohort members were sampled while nominally healthy, although unrecorded immune exposures were likely present. The donor was CMV seronegative and was included in the group of over 300 seronegative cohort members. A peripheral blood sample was collected from each donor, and TCR beta sequencing was performed on peripheral blood mononuclear cells. The Qiagen DNeasy Blood Extraction Kit was used to extract genomic DNA from the blood cell samples. Library method: the immunoSEQ multiplex PCR assay. For the multiplex PCR, a mixture combining 60 forward primers for TCR Vbeta segments and 13 reverse primers for TCR Jbeta segments was used. Amplification of the CDR3 region of rearranged TCR beta genes was performed with a multiplex PCR assay on genomic DNA. Amplified TCR beta libraries were sequenced as 87-base-pair reads on the Illumina HiSeq System. Per the source publication's procedure: Across the 670 or so repertoires, a later analysis counted roughly 84 million unique TCR beta chains, approximately 12 million of which were shared by at least two donors. Raw reads were error-corrected and collapsed into unique sequences with a nearest-neighbor algorithm that merged closely related sequences to remove PCR and sequencing errors. CDR3 sequences were aligned to IMGT reference sequences to assign V, D and J gene segments. Each retained sequence needed at least a six-nucleotide match to both a V gene segment and a J gene segment. Rearrangements were called productive when the CDR3 lacked stop codons and stayed in frame with V and J; all others were non-productive. CDR3 was defined by IMGT convention, running from the second conserved V-encoded cysteine to the conserved J-encoded phenylalanine. The earlier analysis of approximately 590 of the donors excluded any sequence lacking an unambiguous match to a single V gene segment. An earlier analysis of 587 of the donors called V segments functional above 56.7% productive rearrangements and segregating when the between-donor standard deviation exceeded 5%. To diagnose cytomegalovirus status from the catalog of TCR beta chain sequences, a statistical classification framework was built. In a later analysis, V and J genes were assigned by comparing TCR nucleotide sequences against IMGT/GENE-DB human TR gene sequences. A later analysis assigned CDR3 sequences and most-parsimonious VDJ recombination scenarios with the TCRdist pipeline. A later analysis defined each TCR beta chain by its CDR3 amino acid sequence plus V-gene family, and excluded reads lacking a unique V-gene family. A later analysis removed 592 highly shared, low-generation-probability nucleotide sequences to deal with suspected cross-contamination and a sequencing artifact. A later analysis calculated a clonal expansion index for each public chain from normalized within-repertoire ranks of inferred template counts. In a later analysis, generation probabilities were computed with a VDJ recombination model fitted to out-of-frame rearrangements, and the resulting probabilities were checked against IGoR. Hypergeometric tests were used in a later analysis to score TCR-TCR, TCR-HLA and TCR-CMV co-occurrence, with a repertoire-size bias correction applied to the TCR pairs. False discovery rates were estimated in a later analysis by permuting HLA or CMV assignments 20 times. In a later analysis, co-occurring TCRs were grouped using DBSCAN, with TCRdist sequence similarity added in when clustering inside HLA-allele-positive subsets. For co-occurrence clustering, repertoires with fewer than 30,000 or more than 120,000 public chains were excluded, along with four or five repertoires with anomalous nucleotide sharing. The table comes from immuneACCESS by way of TCRdb, which keeps in-frame sequences with V and J called. Part of the clones is missing from these tables; in studies checked, under half for an unresolved V gene and the rest for unknown reasons. That table gives V, J and clone size, and the DNA gave D and trimming. The sample table records about 180,000 clones; approximately 80% of these occur just once. Together, the top ten hold about 1.5% of the sample.

This clonotype was sampled from a man between 18 and 29 years old in good health and CMV-seronegative. Sequenced: PBMCs.

The CDR3 region has the sequence CASSSEGGAYQPQHF. Here is the DNA: TGCGCCAGCAGCTCCGAAGGGGGGGCATATCAGCCCCAGCATTTT. Recombination joined TRBV5-1 with TRBJ1-5, with TRBD1 tentatively as D gene (6 bases match). In the germline V gene, CDR1 corresponds to SGHRS and CDR2 to YFSETQ. Trimming takes 3 bases from V and 5 bases from J, and the germline ends sit 15 bases apart. The CDR3 contains 15 residues, cysteine and phenylalanine counted. The entry retains the CDR3 DNA only, 45 bases that are in frame from base 1.